A selection of T cell receptor beta chains follows, all from one sample in a study of Graves' ophthalmopathy and Graves' hyperthyroidism. Each CDR3 protein is one row after TCRdb ran MiXCR on the multiplex PCR reads. The table shows about 1.2 million distinct CDR3 sequences, with about two fifths occurring only once. The sequenced sample consisted of peripheral blood or thyroid tissue (not recorded which). The receptors come from an adult man with Graves' hyperthyroidism. Both conserved end residues are part of each CDR3. A D gene is named only where the DNA matches it firmly. For some rows the clone size is stated as once, few or many, or as a class when expanded; others skip it.

- | TRBJ2-7 | - | TRBV15 | CATSRDRGGSYGQYF
- | TRBJ1-1 | - | TRBV27 | CASTALSNTEAFF
- | TRBJ1-2 | once | TRBV24-1 | CATSAFPTEPYGYTF
- | TRBJ2-2 | few | TRBV20-1 | CSARDFGTTNTGELFF
- | TRBJ1-5 | - | TRBV2 | CASSESGNGPQHF
- | TRBJ1-2 | few | TRBV12-3/TRBV12-4 | CASRISSYGYTF
- | TRBJ2-7 | many | TRBV11-2 | CASNRDPVSYEQYF
- | TRBJ1-1 | - | TRBV10-3 | CAISEDRWTEAFF
- | TRBJ2-5 | - | TRBV10-3 | CAISSREETQYF
TRBD1 | TRBJ1-4 | - | TRBV5-1 | CASSTWDRPDEKLFF
TRBD1 | TRBJ1-4 | - | TRBV4-3 | CASSQQTGTNEKLFF
- | TRBJ2-2 | few | TRBV6-5 | CASNTAGARELFF
- | TRBJ1-6 | few | TRBV5-1 | CASSMTAEEGPLHF
- | TRBJ1-6 | few | TRBV7-8 | CASSPLGQGRRGMDSPLHF
- | TRBJ1-2 | - | TRBV19 | CASSRGGLSYGYTF
- | TRBJ1-2 | many | TRBV10-2 | CASSEWRAGYTF
- | TRBJ1-1 | few | TRBV6-5 | CASSYVHGEAFF
TRBD1 | TRBJ1-2 | - | TRBV7-9 | CASSDSAGTGAGYTF
- | TRBJ1-4 | - | TRBV10-3 | CAIRVQTGNEKLFF
- | TRBJ1-3 | few | TRBV6-2/TRBV6-3 | CASSYPGRGDTIYF
TRBD2 | TRBJ2-7 | - | TRBV7-9 | CASSMRGNLYEQYF
- | TRBJ1-6 | many | TRBV20-1 | CSASQDSKPANSPLHF
TRBD1 | TRBJ1-6 | - | TRBV29-1 | CSARTGGHSPLHF
- | TRBJ1-4 | many | TRBV6-5 | CASSYSGGKLFF
- | TRBJ1-5 | - | TRBV6-5 | CASSKKRTDQPQHF
- | TRBJ2-5 | - | TRBV3-1 | CASSEEPERHPEETQYF
- | TRBJ2-7 | few | TRBV3-1 | CASSRPHEQYF
TRBD2 | TRBJ2-7 | few | TRBV6-5 | CASSSRGGSRATYEQYF
TRBD1 | TRBJ2-7 | - | TRBV20-1 | CSALPGQDYEQYF
TRBD2 | TRBJ2-7 | few | TRBV4-2 | CASSQESIISGSSYEQYF
- | TRBJ1-3 | - | TRBV7-2 | CASSPRRGRNTIYF
- | TRBJ2-5 | many | TRBV7-9 | CASSMGVTGWETQYF
- | TRBJ1-2 | many | TRBV7-2 | CASSLAHDKYYGYTF
- | TRBJ2-5 | many | TRBV7-8 | CASSIGQRVETQYF
TRBD1 | TRBJ2-5 | many | TRBV24-1 | CATSEGDRPGRETQYF
- | TRBJ1-2 | few | TRBV14 | CASSPITETGYTF
TRBD1 | TRBJ1-6 | few | TRBV4-3 | CASSPDRSGSPLHF
- | TRBJ1-1 | - | TRBV15 | CATSGDKVTGAFF
- | TRBJ2-2 | many | TRBV24-1 | CATSGDSYDTGELFF
- | TRBJ2-2 | many | TRBV10-3 | CAITTANTGELFF
- | TRBJ1-1 | many | TRBV29-1 | CSAGPRFSEAFF
TRBD1 | TRBJ2-6 | - | TRBV24-1 | CASSLGTGASPGANVLTF
TRBD1 | TRBJ1-1 | few | TRBV7-9 | CASSSGTGIGAFF